This T cell receptor beta chain was sequenced in a study of CD8 T cells in ankylosing spondylitis (dated by TCRdb to the late 2010s). Context from the whole study: The study set out to find disease-linked TCR variants by profiling T cell receptor beta repertoires in ankylosing spondylitis patients and healthy donors. The full study cohort comprised around 25 ankylosing spondylitis patients and over 95 healthy donors. Peripheral blood samples were taken, and synovial fluid was additionally collected from ankylosing spondylitis patients.

Study-wide conclusions, independent of this receptor: The disease-linked clones showed a CD8+ phenotype and occurred at relatively low frequencies in peripheral blood. The disease-linked clones were reported to be significantly enriched in matched synovial fluid samples from ankylosing spondylitis patients. Some of the motif variants had been reported before in the synovial fluid and blood of reactive arthritis patients, a finding that suggests common disease-initiation mechanisms. Blood from ankylosing spondylitis patients appeared to be characterized by a TCR beta motif composed of roughly eight highly homologous amino acid variants.

Trimming takes 2 bases from V and 3 bases from J, and the germline ends sit 14 bases apart. Its CDR3 holds 15 amino acids, cysteine through phenylalanine. Of all the DNA, just the CDR3 is kept, 45 bases in frame from base 1. The germline V gene encodes CDR1 SEHNR and CDR2 FQNEAQ (reference sequence). This clonotype was found a few times. The clone's antigen remains unknown. No base quality values were provided; no much bigger clone lies one nucleotide off. This sample was sequenced with an Illumina HiSeq 2500. Quantitative 5'-RACE with molecular barcodes was the method used to prepare the TCR beta libraries. Per the authors' processing: A new computational method based on a probabilistic model of VDJ rearrangement was used to identify disease-linked TCR variants. TCRdb reprocessed the public reads (quality trimming at Q25 with fastp, clone calling with MiXCR) and kept in-frame beta chains. Each entry merges the rows of one CDR3 protein and shows their most common DNA and genes. In this record, the V and J calls reflect TCRdb's handling and not the investigators' own analysis. This sample has approximately 350,000 distinct CDR3 sequences in its table, and roughly 15% of those were observed once. The ten largest clones represent 0.9% to 1.2% of the sample.

This chain is built from TRBV7-9 and TRBJ2-7; TRBD2 is perhaps the D gene, given 5 matching bases. The source is a male donor with ankylosing spondylitis or in good health (not recorded which). Specimen: blood, either unsorted or a sorted T cell fraction (not recorded which). At the DNA level, the sequence is TGTGCCAGCAGCTTAAGACTATCCCCCGACTACGAGCAGTACTTC. The resulting protein is CASSLRLSPDYEQYF.